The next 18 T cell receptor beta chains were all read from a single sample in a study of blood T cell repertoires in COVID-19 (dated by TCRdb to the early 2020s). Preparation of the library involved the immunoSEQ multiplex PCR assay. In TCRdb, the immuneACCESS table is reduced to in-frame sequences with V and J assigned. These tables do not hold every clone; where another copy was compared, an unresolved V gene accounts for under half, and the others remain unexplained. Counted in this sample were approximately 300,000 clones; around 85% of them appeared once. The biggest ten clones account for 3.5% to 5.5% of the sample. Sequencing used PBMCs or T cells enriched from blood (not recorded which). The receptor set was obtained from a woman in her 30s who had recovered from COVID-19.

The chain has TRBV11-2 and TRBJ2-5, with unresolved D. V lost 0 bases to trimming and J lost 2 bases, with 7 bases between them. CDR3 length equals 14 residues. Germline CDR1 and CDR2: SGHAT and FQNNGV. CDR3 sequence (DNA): TGTGCCAGCAGCTTAGAGCCCAGTCAAGAGACCCAGTACTTC. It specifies CASSLEPSQETQYF.

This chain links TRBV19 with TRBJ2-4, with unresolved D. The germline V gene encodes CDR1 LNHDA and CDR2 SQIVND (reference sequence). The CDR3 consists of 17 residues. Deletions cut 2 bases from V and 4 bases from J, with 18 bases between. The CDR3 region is CASSISGGGVRKNIQYF. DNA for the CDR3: TGTGCCAGTAGTATATCCGGCGGTGGAGTTCGAAAAAACATTCAGTACTTC.

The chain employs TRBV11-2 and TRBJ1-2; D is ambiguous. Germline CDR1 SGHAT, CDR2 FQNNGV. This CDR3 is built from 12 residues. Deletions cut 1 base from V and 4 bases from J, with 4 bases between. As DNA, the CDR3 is TGTGCCAGCAGCTTAGTCGGCTATGGCTACACCTTC. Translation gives CASSLVGYGYTF.

DNA for the CDR3: TGTGCCAGCAGCTTGGGACAGGGTACCTACGAGCAGTACTTC. Encoded protein: CASSLGQGTYEQYF. The gene calls are TRBV11-2 and TRBJ2-7, with TRBD1 matching over 9 bases. The CDR3 runs 14 residues. Germline CDR1 SGHAT, CDR2 FQNNGV. The ends lost 3 bases at V and 2 bases at J; junction bases unmatched: 2.

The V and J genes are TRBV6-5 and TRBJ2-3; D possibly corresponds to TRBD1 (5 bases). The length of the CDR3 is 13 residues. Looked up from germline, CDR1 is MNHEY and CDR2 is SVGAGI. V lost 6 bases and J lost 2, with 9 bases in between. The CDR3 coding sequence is TGTGCCAGCAGACAGGAGATCACAGATACGCAGTATTTT. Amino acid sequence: CASRQEITDTQYF.

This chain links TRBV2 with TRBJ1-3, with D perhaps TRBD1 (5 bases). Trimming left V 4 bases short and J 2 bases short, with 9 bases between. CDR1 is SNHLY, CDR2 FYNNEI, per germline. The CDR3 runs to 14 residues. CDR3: CASSGRGAGNTIYF. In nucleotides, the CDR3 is TGTGCCAGCAGTGGTCGGGGGGCTGGAAACACCATATATTTT.

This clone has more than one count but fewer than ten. The CDR3 spells CASSRVGGTDGYTF. The CDR3 region has the DNA TGTGCCAGCTCCCGAGTAGGGGGGACAGACGGCTACACCTTC. The V call is TRBV18, the J call TRBJ1-2; TRBD1 aligns across 7 bases. V lost 6 bases, J lost 8 bases, and 12 bases stayed unmatched. The CDR3 has 14 residues. Germline loops: CDR1 KGHSH, CDR2 LQKENI.

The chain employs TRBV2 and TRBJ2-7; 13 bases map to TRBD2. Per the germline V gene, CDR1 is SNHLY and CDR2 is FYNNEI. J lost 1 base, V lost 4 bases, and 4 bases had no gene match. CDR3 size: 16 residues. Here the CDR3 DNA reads TGTGCCAGCAGTGGACTAGCGGGAGGAGGGTCCTACGAGCAGTACTTC. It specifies CASSGLAGGGSYEQYF.

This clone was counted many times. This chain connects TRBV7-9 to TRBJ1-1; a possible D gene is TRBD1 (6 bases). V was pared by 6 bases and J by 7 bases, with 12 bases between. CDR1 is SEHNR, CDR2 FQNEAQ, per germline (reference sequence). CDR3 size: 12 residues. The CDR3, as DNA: TGTGCCAGCAGGATTGGACAGCTTGAAGCTTTCTTT. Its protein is CASRIGQLEAFF.

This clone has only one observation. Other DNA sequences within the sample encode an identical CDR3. CDR3 amino acids: CASSFPTGANYGYTF. As DNA, the CDR3 is TGTGCCAGCAGTTTCCCGACAGGCGCTAACTATGGCTACACCTTC. This sequence joins TRBV28 and TRBJ1-2; possible D gene TRBD1, 6 bases. Germline assignment: CDR1 MDHEN and CDR2 SYDVKM. V was pared by 3 bases and J by 0 bases, with 11 bases between. This CDR3 has 15 residues.

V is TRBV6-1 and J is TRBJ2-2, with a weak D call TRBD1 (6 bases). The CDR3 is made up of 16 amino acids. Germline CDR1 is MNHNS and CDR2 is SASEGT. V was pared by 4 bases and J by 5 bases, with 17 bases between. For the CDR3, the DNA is TGTGCCAGCAGTGTACCGACAGGTCTTTTTACCGGGGAGCTGTTTTTT. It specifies CASSVPTGLFTGELFF.

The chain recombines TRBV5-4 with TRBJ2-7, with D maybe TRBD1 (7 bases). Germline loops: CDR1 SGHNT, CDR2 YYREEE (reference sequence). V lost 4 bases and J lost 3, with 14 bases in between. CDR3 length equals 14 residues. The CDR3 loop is CASSTTGRGYEQYF. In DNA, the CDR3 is TGTGCCAGCAGCACGACAGGGCGGGGCTACGAGCAGTACTTC.

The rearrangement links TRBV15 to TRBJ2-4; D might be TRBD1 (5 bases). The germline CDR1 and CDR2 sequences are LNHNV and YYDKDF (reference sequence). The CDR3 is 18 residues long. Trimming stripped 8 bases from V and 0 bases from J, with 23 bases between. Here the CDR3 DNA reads TGTGCCACCTCCTTACCGGACACCCTTAATTTAGCCAAAAACATTCAGTACTTC. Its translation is CATSLPDTLNLAKNIQYF.

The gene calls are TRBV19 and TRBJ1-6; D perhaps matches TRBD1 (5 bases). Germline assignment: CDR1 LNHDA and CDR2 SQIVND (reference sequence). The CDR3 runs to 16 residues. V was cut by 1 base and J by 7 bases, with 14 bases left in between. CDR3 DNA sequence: TGTGCCAGTAGTATAGCATTTGGAGGGGCAAATTCACCCCTCCACTTT. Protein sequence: CASSIAFGGANSPLHF.

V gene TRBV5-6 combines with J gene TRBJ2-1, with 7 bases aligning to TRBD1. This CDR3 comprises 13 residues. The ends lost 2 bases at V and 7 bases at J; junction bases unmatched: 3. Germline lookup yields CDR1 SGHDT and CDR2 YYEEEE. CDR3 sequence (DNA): TGTGCCAGCAGCTTAAAGGGGGCGAATGAGCAGTTCTTC. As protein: CASSLKGANEQFF.

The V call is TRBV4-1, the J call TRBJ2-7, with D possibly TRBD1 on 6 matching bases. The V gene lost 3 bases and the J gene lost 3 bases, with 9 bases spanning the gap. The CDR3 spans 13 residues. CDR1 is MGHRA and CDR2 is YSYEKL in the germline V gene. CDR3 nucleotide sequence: TGCGCCAGCAGCCACAAGGGGGTCTACGAGCAGTACTTC. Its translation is CASSHKGVYEQYF.

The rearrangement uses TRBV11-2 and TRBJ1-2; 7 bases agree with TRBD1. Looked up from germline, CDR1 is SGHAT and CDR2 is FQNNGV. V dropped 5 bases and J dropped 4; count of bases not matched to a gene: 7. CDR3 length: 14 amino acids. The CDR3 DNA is TGTGCCAGCAGCCAATCCGGGACAGCCTATGGCTACACCTTC. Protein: CASSQSGTAYGYTF.

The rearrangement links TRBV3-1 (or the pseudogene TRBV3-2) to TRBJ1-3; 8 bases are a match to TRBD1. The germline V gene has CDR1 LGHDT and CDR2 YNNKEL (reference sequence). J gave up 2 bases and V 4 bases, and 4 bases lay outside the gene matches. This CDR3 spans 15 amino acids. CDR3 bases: TGTGCCAGCAGCCGCAGGGGGCTCGCTGGAAACACCATATATTTT. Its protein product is CASSRRGLAGNTIYF.